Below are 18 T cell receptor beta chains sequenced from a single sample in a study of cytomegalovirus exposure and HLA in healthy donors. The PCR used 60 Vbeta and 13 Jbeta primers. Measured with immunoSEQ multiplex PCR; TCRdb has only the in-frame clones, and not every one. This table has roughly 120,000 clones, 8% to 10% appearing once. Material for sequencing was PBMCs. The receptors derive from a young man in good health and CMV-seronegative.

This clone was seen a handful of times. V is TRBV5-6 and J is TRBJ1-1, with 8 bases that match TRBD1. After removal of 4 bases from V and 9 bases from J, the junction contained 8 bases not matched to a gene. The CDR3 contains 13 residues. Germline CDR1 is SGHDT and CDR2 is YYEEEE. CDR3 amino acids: CASSPWDRMKAFF. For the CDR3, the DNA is TGTGCCAGCAGCCCCTGGGACAGGATGAAAGCTTTCTTT.

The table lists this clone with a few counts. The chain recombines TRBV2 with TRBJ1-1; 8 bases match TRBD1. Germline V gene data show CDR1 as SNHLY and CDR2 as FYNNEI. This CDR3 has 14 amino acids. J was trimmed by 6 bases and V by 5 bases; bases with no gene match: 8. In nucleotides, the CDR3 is TGTGCCAGCAGTCGCGACAGGGGAGTTCCTGAAGCTTTCTTT. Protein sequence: CASSRDRGVPEAFF.

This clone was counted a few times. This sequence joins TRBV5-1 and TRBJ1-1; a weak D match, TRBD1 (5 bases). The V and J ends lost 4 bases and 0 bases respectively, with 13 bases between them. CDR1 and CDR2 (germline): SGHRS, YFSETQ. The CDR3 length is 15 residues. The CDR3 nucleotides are TGCGCCAGCAGCGGGGGGGACGGGATGAACACTGAAGCTTTCTTT. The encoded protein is CASSGGDGMNTEAFF.

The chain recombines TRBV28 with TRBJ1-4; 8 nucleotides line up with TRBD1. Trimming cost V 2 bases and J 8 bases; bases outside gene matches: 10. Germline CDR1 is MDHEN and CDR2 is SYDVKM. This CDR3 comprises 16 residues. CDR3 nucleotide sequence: TGTGCCAGCAGTTTAGGGGCCCTTCGGACAGGGGAAAAACTGTTTTTT. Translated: CASSLGALRTGEKLFF. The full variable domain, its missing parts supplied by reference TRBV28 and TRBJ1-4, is DVKVTQSSRYLVKRTGEKVFLECVQDMDHENMFWYRQDPGLGLRLIYFSYDVKMKEKGDIPEGYSVSREKKERFSLILESASTNQTSMYLCASSLGALRTGEKLFFGSGTQLSVL.

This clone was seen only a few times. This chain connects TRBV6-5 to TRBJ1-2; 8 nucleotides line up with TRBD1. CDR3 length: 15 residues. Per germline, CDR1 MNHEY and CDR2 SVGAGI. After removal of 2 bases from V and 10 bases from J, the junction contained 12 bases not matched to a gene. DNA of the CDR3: TGTGCCAGCAGTTACCTACCCTCAGGGGGCGTAGACTACACCTTC. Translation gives CASSYLPSGGVDYTF.

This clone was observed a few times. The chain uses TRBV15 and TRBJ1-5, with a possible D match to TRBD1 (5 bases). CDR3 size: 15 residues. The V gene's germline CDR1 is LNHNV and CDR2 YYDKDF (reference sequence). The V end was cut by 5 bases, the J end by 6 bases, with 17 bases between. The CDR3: CATSVGTSGSQPQHF. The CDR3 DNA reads TGTGCCACCAGCGTAGGGACTTCGGGGAGTCAGCCCCAGCATTTT.

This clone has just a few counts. This CDR3 reads CASSSDRGLSGANVLTF. CDR3 sequence (DNA): TGTGCCAGCAGCTCGGACAGGGGGCTGTCTGGGGCCAACGTCCTGACTTTC. J is TRBJ2-6 and V is TRBV7-2; 11 bases are shared with TRBD1. The junction had 3 bases not matched to a gene; V was cut back by 4 bases and J by 1 base. This CDR3 has 17 amino acids. CDR1 and CDR2 (germline): SGHTA, FQGNSA.

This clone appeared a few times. CDR3 in amino acids: CASSVKTSVPSYNEQFF. DNA for the CDR3: TGTGCCAGCAGCGTGAAGACTAGCGTACCATCCTACAATGAGCAGTTCTTC. V gene TRBV9 combines with J gene TRBJ2-1; 8 bases are shared with TRBD2. V dropped 2 bases and J dropped 1; count of bases not matched to a gene: 8. Per the germline V gene, CDR1 is SGDLS and CDR2 is YYNGEE. This CDR3 has 17 amino acids.

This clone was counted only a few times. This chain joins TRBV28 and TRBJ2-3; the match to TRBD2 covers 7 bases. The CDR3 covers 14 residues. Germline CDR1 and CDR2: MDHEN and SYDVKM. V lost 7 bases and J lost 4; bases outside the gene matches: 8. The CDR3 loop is CASILGGSPDTQYF. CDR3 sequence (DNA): TGTGCCAGCATCTTGGGGGGGAGCCCAGATACGCAGTATTTT. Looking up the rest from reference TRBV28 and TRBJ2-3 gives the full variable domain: DVKVTQSSRYLVKRTGEKVFLECVQDMDHENMFWYRQDPGLGLRLIYFSYDVKMKEKGDIPEGYSVSREKKERFSLILESASTNQTSMYLCASILGGSPDTQYFGPGTRLTVL.

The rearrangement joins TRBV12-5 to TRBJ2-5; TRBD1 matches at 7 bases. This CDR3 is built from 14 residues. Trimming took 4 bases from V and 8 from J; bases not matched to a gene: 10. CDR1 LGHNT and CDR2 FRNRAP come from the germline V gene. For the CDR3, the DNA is TGTGCTAGTGGTTCCCATGACAGGGCAGCCACCCAGTACTTC. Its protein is CASGSHDRAATQYF.

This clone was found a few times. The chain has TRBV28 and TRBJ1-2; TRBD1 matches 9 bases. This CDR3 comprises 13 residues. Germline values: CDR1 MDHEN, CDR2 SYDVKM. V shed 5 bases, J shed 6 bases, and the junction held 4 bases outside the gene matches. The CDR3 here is CASSGDREHGYTF. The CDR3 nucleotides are TGTGCCAGCAGTGGGGACAGGGAGCATGGCTACACCTTC.

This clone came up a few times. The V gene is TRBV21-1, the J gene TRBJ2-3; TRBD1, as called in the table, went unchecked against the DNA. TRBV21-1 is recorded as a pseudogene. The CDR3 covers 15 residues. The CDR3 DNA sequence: TGTGCCAGCAGCCCGATGCAGGGGCGAGCAGATACGCAGTATTTT. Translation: CASSPMQGRADTQYF.

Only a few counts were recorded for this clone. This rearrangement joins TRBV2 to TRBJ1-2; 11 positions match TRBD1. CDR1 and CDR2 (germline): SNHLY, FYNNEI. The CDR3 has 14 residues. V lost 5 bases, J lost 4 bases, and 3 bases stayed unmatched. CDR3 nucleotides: TGTGCCAGCAGTCCGGGGACAGGGGGCTATGGCTACACCTTC. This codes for CASSPGTGGYGYTF.

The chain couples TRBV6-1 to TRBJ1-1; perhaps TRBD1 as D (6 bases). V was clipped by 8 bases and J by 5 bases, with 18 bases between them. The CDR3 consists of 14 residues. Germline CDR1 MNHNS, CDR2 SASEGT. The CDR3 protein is CASATGQRLTEAFF. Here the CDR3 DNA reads TGTGCCAGCGCGACAGGACAGCGATTGACTGAAGCTTTCTTT.

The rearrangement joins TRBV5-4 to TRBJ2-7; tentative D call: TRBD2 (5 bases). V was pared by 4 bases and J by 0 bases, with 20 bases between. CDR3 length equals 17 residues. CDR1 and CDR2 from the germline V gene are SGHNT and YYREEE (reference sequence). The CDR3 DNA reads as TGTGCCAGCAGCCAGGCGGGTGGGGATCCAACCTCCTACGAGCAGTACTTC. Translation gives CASSQAGGDPTSYEQYF.

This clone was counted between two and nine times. In DNA, the CDR3 is TGTGCCAGCAGCCCCGGCGCCGGGACAGTAAGTGAAAAACTGTTTTTT. Protein product: CASSPGAGTVSEKLFF. V is TRBV5-6 and J is TRBJ1-4, with TRBD1 identical over 7 bases. Germline loops: CDR1 SGHDT, CDR2 YYEEEE. CDR3 length equals 16 residues. The ends lost 4 bases at V and 7 bases at J; junction bases unmatched: 13.

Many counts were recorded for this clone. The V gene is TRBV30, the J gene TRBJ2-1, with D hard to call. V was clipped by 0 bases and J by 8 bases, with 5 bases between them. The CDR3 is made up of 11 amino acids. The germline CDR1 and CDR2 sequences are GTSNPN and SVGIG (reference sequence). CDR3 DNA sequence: TGTGCCTGGAGTGTACTGTATGAGCAGTTCTTC. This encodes CAWSVLYEQFF.

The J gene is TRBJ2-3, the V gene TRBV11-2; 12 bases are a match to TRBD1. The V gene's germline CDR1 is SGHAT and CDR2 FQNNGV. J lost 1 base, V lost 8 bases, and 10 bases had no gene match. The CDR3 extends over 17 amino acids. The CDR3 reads CASGGTGGAWGTDTQYF. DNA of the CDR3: TGTGCCAGCGGCGGGACAGGGGGCGCGTGGGGCACAGATACGCAGTATTTT.